These 15 T cell receptor beta chains came from one sample sequenced in a study of naive and memory T cell subsets. Four PCR rounds used nested alpha and beta constant region primers plus the SP2 primer. TCRdb ran MiXCR on the 5' RACE reads and lists one entry per CDR3 protein. The sample has 50,000 to 60,000 distinct CDR3 sequences, under 10% seen once. A UMI-containing oligonucleotide was joined by 3' ligation to the TCR cDNA template. The receptors originated from a female donor in good health.

This clonotype was seen a handful of times. The chain is built from TRBV4-1 and TRBJ1-2, with TRBD1 matching 8 bases. V trimming: 0 bases; J trimming: 8 bases; junction bases outside the gene matches: 8. The germline V gene encodes CDR1 MGHRA and CDR2 YSYEKL. The CDR3 length is 15 residues. CDR3 bases: TGCGCCAGCAGCCAAGAAGTTCCAGGGGGCCGCGGCTACACCTTC. It specifies CASSQEVPGGRGYTF.

This clonotype came up a few times. The rearrangement uses TRBV29-1 and TRBJ2-5; 10 bases map to TRBD1. This CDR3 comprises 15 residues. CDR1 and CDR2 (germline): SQVTM, ANQGSEA. V trimming: 4 bases; J trimming: 0 bases; junction bases outside the gene matches: 5. This CDR3 is CSVGVDRGDQETQYF. The CDR3 nucleotides are TGCAGCGTTGGTGTGGACAGGGGGGACCAAGAGACCCAGTACTTC.

This clonotype was seen a handful of times. The chain joins TRBV5-5 to TRBJ2-7; 8 bases fit TRBD2. The germline CDR1 and CDR2 sequences are SGHKS and YYEKEE (reference sequence). The J segment lost 4 bases and the V segment lost 0 bases, leaving 6 bases of the junction unmatched. This CDR3 spans 15 amino acids. The chain's CDR3 is CASSLAATSVYEQYF. The CDR3 DNA sequence: TGTGCCAGCAGCTTGGCGGCGACTAGCGTTTACGAGCAGTACTTC.

This clonotype was picked up many times. V usage is TRBV7-6 and J usage is TRBJ2-6; 7 bases line up with TRBD1. This CDR3 is built from 17 residues. Germline V gene sequence: CDR1 SGHVS, CDR2 FNYEAQ. V was clipped by 2 bases and J by 4 bases; unmatched bases: 8. The CDR3 region has the DNA TGTGCCAGCAGCTTATCTAGCAGGGGGACAGGGGCCAACGTCCTGACTTTC. The encoded protein is CASSLSSRGTGANVLTF.

This clonotype came up a few times. The chain combines TRBV12-3 or TRBV12-4 with TRBJ1-2; D remains unclear. Deletions cut 3 bases from V and 2 bases from J, with 4 bases between. The CDR3 sequence is 12 residues long. This chain's CDR3 is CASSFGNYGYTF. In DNA form, the CDR3 reads TGTGCCAGCAGTTTTGGGAACTATGGCTACACCTTC.

The chain couples TRBV19 to TRBJ2-7; 7 bases fit TRBD1. The CDR3 has 13 amino acids. Unmatched junction bases numbered 8, after V lost 6 bases and J lost 6 bases. The germline V gene has CDR1 LNHDA and CDR2 SQIVND (reference sequence). The CDR3 loop reads CASRPTGLPEQYF. CDR3 nucleotide sequence: TGTGCCAGTAGACCGACAGGGCTCCCCGAGCAGTACTTC. The full variable domain, with the rest looked up from reference TRBV19 and TRBJ2-7, is DGGITQSPKYLFRKEGQNVTLSCEQNLNHDAMYWYRQDPGQGLRLIYYSQIVNDFQKGDIAEGYSVSREKKESFPLTVTSAQKNPTAFYLCASRPTGLPEQYFGPGTRLTVT.

This clonotype appeared many times. The rearrangement joins TRBV12-3 or TRBV12-4 to TRBJ1-1, with D hard to call. With 1 base removed from V and 11 bases from J, the gap between germline ends came to 8 bases. The CDR3 has 11 residues. CDR3 nucleotides: TGTGCCAGCAGTTTAGGGTTAGAGGCTTTCTTT. Its translation: CASSLGLEAFF.

In this sample, this clonotype turned up many times. The V call is TRBV20-1, the J call TRBJ1-1, with D unclear. V was shortened by 3 bases and J by 10 bases, with 12 bases between the two germline ends. Germline V gives CDR1 DFQATT, CDR2 SNEGSKA (reference sequence). This CDR3 spans 11 amino acids. The CDR3 DNA is TGCAGTGCTAGTGTGTCTTCGGGAGCTTTCTTT. Translating gives CSASVSSGAFF.

The sample holds many counts of this clonotype. The rearrangement joins TRBV29-1 to TRBJ1-1; D ambiguous. The ends were cut back, 4 bases at V and 7 bases at J, with 7 bases in the middle. CDR1 and CDR2 (germline): SQVTM, ANQGSEA. The CDR3 runs to 10 residues. The CDR3: CSVGVVEAFF. In DNA, the CDR3 is TGCAGCGTTGGGGTGGTTGAAGCTTTCTTT.

This clonotype occurred many times. This rearrangement joins TRBV2 to TRBJ1-1; D perhaps matches TRBD1 (5 bases). Deletions cut 1 base from V and 2 bases from J, with 8 bases between. This CDR3 has 14 amino acids. Germline CDR1 is SNHLY and CDR2 is FYNNEI. CDR3 bases: TGTGCCAGCAGTGAAGTAAGGGGTAACACTGAAGCTTTCTTT. Protein product: CASSEVRGNTEAFF. Looking up the rest from reference TRBV2 and TRBJ1-1 gives the full variable domain: EPEVTQTPSHQVTQMGQEVILRCVPISNHLYFYWYRQILGQKVEFLVSFYNNEISEKSEIFDDQFSVERPDGSNFTLKIRSTKLEDSAMYFCASSEVRGNTEAFFGQGTRLTVV.

J is TRBJ2-2 and V is TRBV29-1, with TRBD2 identical over 11 bases. Germline assignment: CDR1 SQVTM and CDR2 ANQGSEA. Trimming removed 3 bases from V and 7 bases from J; junction bases left unmatched: 4. This CDR3 has 14 residues. CDR3: CSVDSGGAIGELFF. CDR3 coding DNA: TGCAGCGTTGATAGCGGGGGGGCTATCGGGGAGCTGTTTTTT.

V usage is TRBV7-2 and J usage is TRBJ2-6, with D possibly matching TRBD2 (6 bases). Germline CDR1 and CDR2: SGHTA and FQGNSA. The CDR3 has 16 residues. Trimming cost V 0 bases and J 3 bases, with 9 bases left between them. CDR3 coding DNA: TGTGCCAGCAGCTTAGCGTTCGGGGGTGGGGCCAACGTCCTGACTTTC. Amino acids: CASSLAFGGGANVLTF.

The chain uses TRBV3-1 and TRBJ2-5; TRBD2 agrees at 9 bases. CDR3 length equals 15 residues. V was clipped by 10 bases and J by 5 bases; unmatched bases: 14. Germline CDR1 LGHDT, CDR2 YNNKEL (reference sequence). The CDR3 sequence: CATSLSGGVPETQYF. CDR3 in DNA: TGTGCCACTTCTCTTAGCGGGGGCGTCCCGGAGACCCAGTACTTC.

This clonotype was detected many times. The V and J genes are TRBV6-6 and TRBJ2-7; D unresolved. Trimming took off 2 bases at V and 1 base at J, with 15 bases between the two ends. The CDR3 length is 16 residues. The germline gives CDR1 MNHNY, CDR2 SVGAGI (reference sequence). The CDR3 loop reads CASSYPGQASSYEQYF. In DNA, the CDR3 is TGTGCCAGCAGTTACCCCGGTCAGGCCTCTTCCTACGAGCAGTACTTC.

This clonotype appeared a few times. The rearrangement uses TRBV20-1 and TRBJ2-7; possibly TRBD1 for D (6 bases). Per germline, CDR1 DFQATT and CDR2 SNEGSKA (reference sequence). The CDR3 spans 14 residues. Trimming pared 6 bases from V and 6 bases from J, leaving 21 bases between. Here the CDR3 reads CSAGTLGRVSEQYF. DNA for the CDR3: TGCAGTGCAGGGACATTGGGGCGGGTTAGCGAGCAGTACTTC.